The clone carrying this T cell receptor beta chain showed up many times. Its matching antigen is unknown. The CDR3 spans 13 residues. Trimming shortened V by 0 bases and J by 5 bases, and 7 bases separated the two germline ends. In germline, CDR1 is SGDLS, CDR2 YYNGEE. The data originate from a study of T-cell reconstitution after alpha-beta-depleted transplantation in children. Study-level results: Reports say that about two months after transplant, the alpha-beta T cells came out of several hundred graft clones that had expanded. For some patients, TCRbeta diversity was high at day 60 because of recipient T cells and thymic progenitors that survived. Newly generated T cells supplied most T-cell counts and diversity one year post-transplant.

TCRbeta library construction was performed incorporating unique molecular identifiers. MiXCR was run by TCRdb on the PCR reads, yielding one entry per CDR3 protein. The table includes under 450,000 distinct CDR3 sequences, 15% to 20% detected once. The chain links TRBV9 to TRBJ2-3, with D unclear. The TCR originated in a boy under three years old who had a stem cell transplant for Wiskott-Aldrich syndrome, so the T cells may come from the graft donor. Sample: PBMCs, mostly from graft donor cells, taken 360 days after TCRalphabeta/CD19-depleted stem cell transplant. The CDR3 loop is CASSVAAEDTQYF. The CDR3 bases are TGTGCCAGCAGCGTAGCTGCAGAAGATACGCAGTATTTT.